A selection of T cell receptor beta chains follows, all from one sample in a study. MiXCR, run by TCRdb on the 5' RACE reads, gives a single entry per CDR3 protein. The sample has around 9,100 distinct CDR3 sequences; roughly 66% are singletons. The sample was tumor-infiltrating memory CD4+ T cells sorted from the breast tumor. The receptors were sampled from a female donor with breast cancer. Each CDR3 is given with its conserved first and last residue. A D gene is named only where the DNA matches it firmly. Not all rows give a size; the values are once, few, many and, for expanded clones, a class.

size | J | V | D | DNA | CDR3
. | TRBJ1-4 | TRBV7-9 | . | TGTGCCAGCAGCACACAGGGTTGGGAAAAACTGTTTTTT | CASSTQGWEKLFF
. | TRBJ1-1 | TRBV7-6 | . | TGTGCCAGCAGCGCGGACAGCACTGAAGCTTTCTTT | CASSADSTEAFF
. | TRBJ2-3 | TRBV4-2 | TRBD2 | TGTGCCAGCAGCCAAGGTAGCGGGGGCTTCACAGATACGCAGTATTTT | CASSQGSGGFTDTQYF
. | TRBJ1-5 | TRBV20-1 | . | TGCAGTGTCAATAGGCCAGATCAGCCCCAGCATTTT | CSVNRPDQPQHF
. | TRBJ2-6 | TRBV15 | . | TGTGCCACCAGCAGAGATGTAAGCTCTGGGGCCAACGTCCTGACTTTC | CATSRDVSSGANVLTF
. | TRBJ1-2 | TRBV29-1 | . | TGCAGCGTTGAAGAAGGAGGGGGGATCTCTGCTAACTATGGCTACACCTTC | CSVEEGGGISANYGYTF
. | TRBJ2-3 | TRBV6-6 | . | TGTGCCAGCAGTTACCGCACCTTGGGGGGATCAGATACGCAGTATTTT | CASSYRTLGGSDTQYF
. | TRBJ1-2 | TRBV7-2 | . | TGTGCCAGCAGCCGCCCATTACAGGGCTACTATGGCTACACCTTC | CASSRPLQGYYGYTF
once | TRBJ1-6 | TRBV7-9 | . | TGTGCCAGCAGCTTTGGGATAATTAATTCACCCCTCCACTTT | CASSFGIINSPLHF
once | TRBJ1-1 | TRBV6-5 | . | TGTGCCAGCAGCTCAAGGGACGACCTGAACACTGAAGCTTTCTTT | CASSSRDDLNTEAFF
. | TRBJ2-3 | TRBV12-3/TRBV12-4 | TRBD2 | TGTGCCAGCAGGCCGACTAGCGGGGGCGGGGATACGCAGTATTTT | CASRPTSGGGDTQYF
. | TRBJ2-1 | TRBV18 | TRBD2 | TGTGCCAGCTCAACAGCGGGAGTCGAGCAGTTCTTC | CASSTAGVEQFF
once | TRBJ2-6 | TRBV24-1 | TRBD1 | TGTGCCACCAGTGGAAACAGGGGCTCTAGGGCCAACGTCCTGACTTTC | CATSGNRGSRANVLTF
. | TRBJ1-2 | TRBV2 | . | TGTGCCAGCAGTGAGGAACAGGTCTATGGCTACACCTTC | CASSEEQVYGYTF
few | TRBJ1-5 | TRBV7-2 | . | TGTGCCAGCAGCTTAGACAGGGACAATCAGCCCCAGCATTTT | CASSLDRDNQPQHF
few | TRBJ1-2 | TRBV4-2 | TRBD1 | TGTGCCAGCCGAGGGGTGTCGGGGACAGGAAACTATGGCTACACCTTC | CASRGVSGTGNYGYTF
. | TRBJ2-7 | TRBV3-1 | . | TGTGCCAGCGGCCTCGGCTACGAGCAGTACTTC | CASGLGYEQYF